This T cell receptor (beta chain) emerged from a study of blood T cells in healthy people across ages. V dropped 4 bases and J dropped 8 bases, with 22 bases sitting between them. The CDR3 totals 16 residues. Germline V gene data show CDR1 as SGHRS and CDR2 as YFSETQ. A second PCR of roughly 7 to 11 cycles used a sample-barcoded 5' primer and a J-beta primer mix. Each CDR3 protein is one row after TCRdb ran MiXCR on the 5' RACE reads. The sample comprises 540,000 or so distinct CDR3 sequences, approximately 25% of which are singletons, and roughly 9% rests with the top ten. These records were also assigned to another study, of T cells of mothers and their children. Per that study: For each mother, over 9.5 million TCR beta CDR3 reads were obtained, and for each child, a few million.

Specimen: blood. The clonotype originates from a boy younger than 18 in good health. J is TRBJ2-1 and V is TRBV5-1, with D perhaps TRBD2 (7 bases). The CDR3 sequence: CASSPLRGAGLHEQFF. The DNA of the CDR3 is TGCGCCAGCAGCCCCCTTCGGGGGGCTGGTTTGCATGAGCAGTTCTTC.